A selection of T cell receptor beta chains follows, all from one sample in a study of long-term antiretroviral therapy in people with HIV. TCRdb keeps only in-frame clones here, not all; method: immunoSEQ multiplex PCR. The sample includes tens of thousands of clones, almost 85% seen only once; the top ten take 4.5% to 6%. Material: unsorted PBMCs, obtained 1.1 years before starting antiretroviral therapy. These receptors were taken from a young woman with HIV. Both conserved end residues are part of each CDR3. A D gene is named only where the DNA matches it firmly. The listing skips clone size in some rows; elsewhere it reads once, few, many or a size class.

v_call: TRBV12-5; j_call: TRBJ2-5; clone_size: -; d_call: -; cdr3_nt: TGTGCTAGTGGTTTGGGACTGACCCAGTACTTC; cdr3_aa: CASGLGLTQYF
v_call: TRBV10-2; j_call: TRBJ1-5; clone_size: -; d_call: -; cdr3_nt: TGCGCTACAGGGTCGGCTCAGCCCCAGCATTTT; cdr3_aa: CATGSAQPQHF
v_call: TRBV11-3; j_call: TRBJ2-3; clone_size: once; d_call: TRBD1; cdr3_nt: TGTGCCAGCAGCAAACCGGGACAGGGGGGCCCAGATACGCAGTATTTT; cdr3_aa: CASSKPGQGGPDTQYF
v_call: TRBV4-2; j_call: TRBJ1-4; clone_size: -; d_call: -; cdr3_nt: TGTGCCAGCAGCCAAGATCTTCTAAGAAAACTGTTTTTT; cdr3_aa: CASSQDLLRKLFF
v_call: TRBV7-9; j_call: TRBJ1-1; clone_size: -; d_call: -; cdr3_nt: TGTGCCAGCAGCGGAAAAGGGCACACTGAAGCTTTCTTT; cdr3_aa: CASSGKGHTEAFF
v_call: TRBV2; j_call: TRBJ1-6; clone_size: -; d_call: -; cdr3_nt: TGTGCCAGCAGTCTAGGACAGTACAATTCACCCCTCCACTTT; cdr3_aa: CASSLGQYNSPLHF
v_call: TRBV10-3; j_call: TRBJ2-3; clone_size: -; d_call: TRBD1; cdr3_nt: TGTGCCATCAGAGGACAGGGAATAGGTACGCAGTATTTT; cdr3_aa: CAIRGQGIGTQYF
v_call: TRBV4-1; j_call: TRBJ1-1; clone_size: -; d_call: -; cdr3_nt: TGCGCCAGCAGCCAAGACAGGACGGGCACTGAAGCTTTCTTT; cdr3_aa: CASSQDRTGTEAFF
v_call: TRBV9; j_call: TRBJ1-5; clone_size: -; d_call: -; cdr3_nt: TGTGCCAGCAGCTTGGGGAATAGCAATCAGCCCCAGCATTTT; cdr3_aa: CASSLGNSNQPQHF
v_call: TRBV7-9; j_call: TRBJ2-5; clone_size: -; d_call: -; cdr3_nt: TGTGCCAGTACGACAGCCCAAGAGACCCAGTACTTC; cdr3_aa: CASTTAQETQYF
v_call: TRBV29-1; j_call: TRBJ2-5; clone_size: -; d_call: -; cdr3_nt: TGCAGCGTTGATTCAGGGGTTGCCCAAGAGACCCAGTACTTC; cdr3_aa: CSVDSGVAQETQYF
v_call: TRBV6-5; j_call: TRBJ1-5; clone_size: -; d_call: TRBD1; cdr3_nt: TGTGCCAGCAGTCGTAAAACCAGGGGGCACCCGCCCCAGCATTTT; cdr3_aa: CASSRKTRGHPPQHF
v_call: TRBV9; j_call: TRBJ2-7; clone_size: once; d_call: -; cdr3_nt: TGTGCCAGCAGCGCCGGGCTAGACTACGAGCAGTACTTC; cdr3_aa: CASSAGLDYEQYF
v_call: TRBV4-1; j_call: TRBJ1-1; clone_size: -; d_call: TRBD1; cdr3_nt: TGCGCCAGCAGCCTGACAGGGACCACCGACGGAGCTTTCTTT; cdr3_aa: CASSLTGTTDGAFF
v_call: TRBV4-1; j_call: TRBJ2-3; clone_size: -; d_call: TRBD2; cdr3_nt: TGCGCCAGCAGCCTTTCCTCTAGCGGGGGGGTTCAGGATACGCAGTATTTT; cdr3_aa: CASSLSSSGGVQDTQYF
v_call: TRBV5-6; j_call: TRBJ1-1; clone_size: -; d_call: TRBD1; cdr3_nt: TGTGCCAGCAGCTTGGGGACAGGGTTTGCTGAAGCTTTCTTT; cdr3_aa: CASSLGTGFAEAFF
v_call: TRBV6-1; j_call: TRBJ1-6; clone_size: -; d_call: TRBD1; cdr3_nt: TGTGCCAGCAGTGGACAGGGGGTTTCCTATAATTCACCCCTCCACTTT; cdr3_aa: CASSGQGVSYNSPLHF
v_call: TRBV18; j_call: TRBJ1-5; clone_size: -; d_call: -; cdr3_nt: TGTGCCAGCTCCTACGAGACGAATCAGCCCCAGCATTTT; cdr3_aa: CASSYETNQPQHF
v_call: TRBV2; j_call: TRBJ2-3; clone_size: once; d_call: TRBD2; cdr3_nt: TGTGCCAGCAGACCAGCGGGGGGGCTGATGGATACGCAGTATTTT; cdr3_aa: CASRPAGGLMDTQYF
v_call: TRBV6-1; j_call: TRBJ2-4; clone_size: -; d_call: TRBD1; cdr3_nt: TGTGCCAGCAGTGAACTCGGGACAGTACCCAACATTCAGTACTTC; cdr3_aa: CASSELGTVPNIQYF
v_call: TRBV6-1; j_call: TRBJ2-3; clone_size: -; d_call: TRBD2; cdr3_nt: TGTGCCAGCAGTGAACTAGCGGGGGCCACCACAGATACGCAGTATTTT; cdr3_aa: CASSELAGATTDTQYF
v_call: TRBV18; j_call: TRBJ2-3; clone_size: few; d_call: -; cdr3_nt: TGTGCCAGCTCACCTCTGAAAGTAGATACGCAGTATTTT; cdr3_aa: CASSPLKVDTQYF
v_call: TRBV7-2; j_call: TRBJ2-1; clone_size: few; d_call: -; cdr3_nt: TGTGCCAGCAGCCGATCCGGGGTTCCCTACAATGAGCAGTTCTTC; cdr3_aa: CASSRSGVPYNEQFF
v_call: TRBV29-1; j_call: TRBJ1-2; clone_size: -; d_call: -; cdr3_nt: TGCAGCGTTGATTTGGGCTATGGCTACACCTTC; cdr3_aa: CSVDLGYGYTF
v_call: TRBV2; j_call: TRBJ2-2; clone_size: once; d_call: -; cdr3_nt: TGTGCCAGCAGTAGCGCTTCAGGACAAACTAATCAACCCACCGGGGAGCTGTTTTTT; cdr3_aa: CASSSASGQTNQPTGELFF
v_call: TRBV10-3; j_call: TRBJ2-3; clone_size: once; d_call: -; cdr3_nt: TGTGCCATCTCAGCGGACACAGGCACAGATACGCAGTATTTT; cdr3_aa: CAISADTGTDTQYF
v_call: TRBV10-2; j_call: TRBJ2-7; clone_size: -; d_call: -; cdr3_nt: TGCGCCAGCAGTCCCGGAAGCTACGAGCAGTACTTC; cdr3_aa: CASSPGSYEQYF
v_call: TRBV18; j_call: TRBJ2-7; clone_size: -; d_call: -; cdr3_nt: TGTGCCAGCTCACCAGACACCTCTCACTCCTACGAGCAGTACTTC; cdr3_aa: CASSPDTSHSYEQYF
v_call: TRBV6-5; j_call: TRBJ2-5; clone_size: -; d_call: -; cdr3_nt: TGTGCCAGCAGTTACGGACCCACTGGGGAGACCCAGTACTTC; cdr3_aa: CASSYGPTGETQYF
v_call: TRBV19; j_call: TRBJ1-3; clone_size: -; d_call: -; cdr3_nt: -; cdr3_aa: CASTSGQSSGNTIYF
v_call: TRBV10-3; j_call: TRBJ2-3; clone_size: -; d_call: -; cdr3_nt: TGTGCCATCGGGGAGGAGATCCGATACACAGATACGCAGTATTTT; cdr3_aa: CAIGEEIRYTDTQYF
v_call: TRBV7-9; j_call: TRBJ2-6; clone_size: -; d_call: -; cdr3_nt: TGTGCCAGCAGCTTAGGGCCGAGCTCTGGGGCCAACGTCCTGACTTTC; cdr3_aa: CASSLGPSSGANVLTF
v_call: TRBV10-2; j_call: TRBJ2-5; clone_size: -; d_call: -; cdr3_nt: TGCGCCAGCATTTTAGGCCATCAAGAGACCCAGTACTTC; cdr3_aa: CASILGHQETQYF
v_call: TRBV4-1; j_call: TRBJ2-1; clone_size: -; d_call: TRBD1; cdr3_nt: TGCGCCAGCAGCCAAGATTCCTACAGGGACAGTAGTGAGCAGTTCTTC; cdr3_aa: CASSQDSYRDSSEQFF
v_call: TRBV6-5; j_call: TRBJ1-2; clone_size: few; d_call: -; cdr3_nt: TGTGCCAGCAAACCCGGGACGGACAACTATGGCTACACCTTC; cdr3_aa: CASKPGTDNYGYTF
v_call: TRBV5-1; j_call: TRBJ1-3; clone_size: few; d_call: -; cdr3_nt: TGCGCCAGCAGCCCGGACTTTATGGGCTCTGGAAACACCATATATTTT; cdr3_aa: CASSPDFMGSGNTIYF
v_call: TRBV29-1; j_call: TRBJ1-2; clone_size: few; d_call: -; cdr3_nt: TGCAGCGTTGCCCAGTCTAACTATGGCTACACCTTC; cdr3_aa: CSVAQSNYGYTF
v_call: TRBV6-6; j_call: TRBJ2-1; clone_size: -; d_call: TRBD1; cdr3_nt: TGTGCCAGCACCGACAGGGGGCTCGGTGAGCAGTTCTTC; cdr3_aa: CASTDRGLGEQFF
v_call: TRBV7-7; j_call: TRBJ2-3; clone_size: -; d_call: -; cdr3_nt: TGTGCCAGCAGCCCCCACCCGGGAGATACGCAGTATTTT; cdr3_aa: CASSPHPGDTQYF
v_call: TRBV2; j_call: TRBJ1-5; clone_size: -; d_call: -; cdr3_nt: TGTGCCAGCAGGGTAGGTGTGAGCAATCAGCCCCAGCATTTT; cdr3_aa: CASRVGVSNQPQHF
v_call: TRBV6-5; j_call: TRBJ1-6; clone_size: -; d_call: -; cdr3_nt: TGTGCCAGCAGTTTGGGGGACGGGATGAATTCACCCCTCCACTTT; cdr3_aa: CASSLGDGMNSPLHF
v_call: TRBV30; j_call: TRBJ2-2; clone_size: -; d_call: TRBD1; cdr3_nt: TGTGCCTGGAGTCGGGGGACAGGGGCTGGGGAGCTGTTTTTT; cdr3_aa: CAWSRGTGAGELFF
v_call: TRBV20-1; j_call: TRBJ2-5; clone_size: -; d_call: -; cdr3_nt: TGCAGTGCTAGACTAGAGACCCAGTACTTC; cdr3_aa: CSARLETQYF
v_call: TRBV2; j_call: TRBJ2-1; clone_size: -; d_call: -; cdr3_nt: TGTGCCAGCAGTGCGGGAGAGAATGAGCAGTTCTTC; cdr3_aa: CASSAGENEQFF
v_call: TRBV30; j_call: TRBJ1-1; clone_size: -; d_call: -; cdr3_nt: TGTGCCTGGAGTAAGGCAGGGAACACTGAAGCTTTCTTT; cdr3_aa: CAWSKAGNTEAFF
v_call: TRBV19; j_call: TRBJ1-5; clone_size: -; d_call: -; cdr3_nt: TGTGCCAGTAGGCCGGCGAATAGCAATCAGCCCCAGCATTTT; cdr3_aa: CASRPANSNQPQHF
v_call: TRBV27; j_call: TRBJ2-1; clone_size: -; d_call: -; cdr3_nt: TGTGCCAGCAGTTATAGGGGAGGTTGGGGGAATGAGCAGTTCTTC; cdr3_aa: CASSYRGGWGNEQFF
v_call: TRBV5-1; j_call: TRBJ1-2; clone_size: -; d_call: -; cdr3_nt: TGCGCCAGCAGCTTGGATTTCGGGTCTTATGGCTACACCTTC; cdr3_aa: CASSLDFGSYGYTF
v_call: TRBV29-1; j_call: TRBJ2-4; clone_size: -; d_call: -; cdr3_nt: TGCAGCGTTGAACAGAACAGGGCGGCCAAAAACATTCAGTACTTC; cdr3_aa: CSVEQNRAAKNIQYF
v_call: TRBV7-9; j_call: TRBJ2-6; clone_size: -; d_call: TRBD1; cdr3_nt: TGTGCCAGCAGCCCTCGCCAGGGGGCGTCTGGGGCCAACGTCCTGACTTTC; cdr3_aa: CASSPRQGASGANVLTF
v_call: TRBV6-5; j_call: TRBJ1-1; clone_size: -; d_call: -; cdr3_nt: TGTGCCAGCAGTTACGGGGGAACTGAAGCTTTCTTT; cdr3_aa: CASSYGGTEAFF
v_call: TRBV9; j_call: TRBJ1-2; clone_size: -; d_call: -; cdr3_nt: TGTGCCAGCAGCCCCCGGGAGAACTATGGCTACACCTTC; cdr3_aa: CASSPRENYGYTF
v_call: TRBV9; j_call: TRBJ1-1; clone_size: -; d_call: -; cdr3_nt: TGTGCCAGCAGCCCGAGGTGGGCAGGGAACACTGAAGCTTTCTTT; cdr3_aa: CASSPRWAGNTEAFF
v_call: TRBV4-1; j_call: TRBJ1-5; clone_size: -; d_call: -; cdr3_nt: TGCGCCAGCAGCCAAGTAATGGGGGAGGTTCAGCCCCAGCATTTT; cdr3_aa: CASSQVMGEVQPQHF
v_call: TRBV6-4; j_call: TRBJ2-1; clone_size: few; d_call: -; cdr3_nt: TGTGCCAGCAGTGACTCGGACTACAATGAGCAGTTCTTC; cdr3_aa: CASSDSDYNEQFF
v_call: TRBV11-2; j_call: TRBJ2-6; clone_size: -; d_call: TRBD1; cdr3_nt: TGTGCCAGCACCAGGGACAGGGGGCTCTTTGGGGCCAACGTCCTGACTTTC; cdr3_aa: CASTRDRGLFGANVLTF
v_call: TRBV5-1; j_call: TRBJ1-2; clone_size: -; d_call: -; cdr3_nt: TGCGCCAGCAGCTTGTTTGTTGGAGCCCAAGTGGGGGGCTACACCTTC; cdr3_aa: CASSLFVGAQVGGYTF